The TCR beta chain under discussion was sequenced for a study of blood T cell repertoires in COVID-19. Overall study context: Sites across the United States, Italy and Spain contributed samples from acute and convalescent COVID-19. The cDNA or gDNA used as material had been derived from T cells, B-cell-depleted T cells, or PBMCs.

CDR1 is LGHDT and CDR2 is YNNKEL in the germline V gene (reference sequence). CDR3 length equals 15 residues. V dropped 4 bases and J dropped 3 bases, with 13 bases sitting between them. Original analysis: Amplification from reference gene primers served as the basis for estimated nucleated cell counts. This table comes from immunoSEQ multiplex PCR, and its TCRdb copy is limited to in-frame clones, with some not included. The D gene and trimming were derived from the DNA, and the V and J assignments and clone size from that table. Among about 150,000 clones listed, approximately 80% were seen once. The chain has TRBV3-1 (or the pseudogene TRBV3-2) and TRBJ1-3, with D perhaps matching TRBD1 (6 bases). This clonotype was sampled from an elderly woman with acute or convalescent COVID-19. The sample was peripheral blood. DNA of the CDR3: TGTGCCAGCAGCCTCGGGGGGGCGTATGGAAACACCATATATTTT. This translates into CASSLGGAYGNTIYF.